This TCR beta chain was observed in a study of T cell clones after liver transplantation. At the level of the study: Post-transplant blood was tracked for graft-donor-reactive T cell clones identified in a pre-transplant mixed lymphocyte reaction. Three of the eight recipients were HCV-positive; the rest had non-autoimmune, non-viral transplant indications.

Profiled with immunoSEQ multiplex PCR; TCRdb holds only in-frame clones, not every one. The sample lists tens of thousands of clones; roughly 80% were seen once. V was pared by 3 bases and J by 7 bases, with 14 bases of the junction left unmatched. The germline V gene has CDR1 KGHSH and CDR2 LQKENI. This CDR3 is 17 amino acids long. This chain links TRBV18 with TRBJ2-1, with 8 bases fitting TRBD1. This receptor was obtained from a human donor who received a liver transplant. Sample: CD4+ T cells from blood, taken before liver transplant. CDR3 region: CASSPATQGARLNEQFF. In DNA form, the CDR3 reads TGTGCCAGCTCACCTGCGACCCAGGGGGCGAGACTTAATGAGCAGTTCTTC.